This is a list of T cell receptor beta chains from one sample in a study of blood T cell repertoires in COVID-19. Using immunoSEQ multiplex PCR, the repertoire was profiled, and TCRdb retains in-frame clones only, with some absent. The repertoire consists of about 160,000 clones, with just under 80% occurring once and the leading ten covering over 11%. Sample: peripheral blood. These TCRs come from a woman aged 80 or older with acute or convalescent COVID-19. CDR3s include the opening cysteine and the closing phenylalanine or tryptophan. The size entry is marked missing in some rows and otherwise reads once, few, many or a size class.

abundance	v_gene	j_gene	CDR3aa
.	TRBV4-2	TRBJ2-1	CASSQSGGVNEQFF
.	TRBV2	TRBJ1-1	CASTPLVRTEAFF
few	TRBV18	TRBJ2-7	CASSPTSGRGVRYEQYF
.	TRBV30	TRBJ1-6	CAWSTSTGGPLHF
.	TRBV4-1	TRBJ1-2	CASSHIRTGYGYTF
.	TRBV30	TRBJ1-1	CAWETGNGGAFF
few	TRBV10-1	TRBJ2-1	CASSEWTRNEQFF
.	TRBV28	TRBJ1-5	CASKITGVYQPQHF
.	TRBV9	TRBJ2-5	CASSAGLAGTTQYF
.	TRBV24-1	TRBJ1-2	CATSQGAGYTF
.	TRBV12-3/TRBV12-4	TRBJ1-1	CASSSPGTEAFF
.	TRBV7-9	TRBJ1-6	CAKGHTGAQSSYNSPLHF
.	TRBV2	TRBJ1-5	CASSEALLGQLNQPQHF
.	TRBV3-1/TRBV3-2	TRBJ1-1	CASSRRGNTEAFF
.	TRBV5-1	TRBJ2-1	CASSPLTSGGFEQFF
few	TRBV19	TRBJ1-4	CASSISGRINEKLFF
.	TRBV5-5	TRBJ1-1	CASSLAPGTGVMNTEAFF
.	TRBV18	TRBJ1-1	CASSLRDSLNTEAFF
.	TRBV19	TRBJ1-5	CASSARSGLSNQPQHF
.	TRBV3-1/TRBV3-2	TRBJ2-3	CASSLLRGDTQYF
few	TRBV19	TRBJ1-2	CASRITQGAGGYTF
.	TRBV30	TRBJ2-3	CAWSYRGTDTQYF
.	TRBV11-3	TRBJ2-2	CASSLGGTVETGELFF
.	TRBV12-5	TRBJ2-1	CASGLGPGQGNEQFF
.	TRBV5-4	TRBJ2-1	CASSLFGGADEQFF
once	TRBV28	TRBJ2-7	CATLGGLSYEQYF
.	TRBV18	TRBJ2-7	CASSRTGNEQYF
.	TRBV3-1/TRBV3-2	TRBJ1-5	CASSQSGQPQHF
.	TRBV2	TRBJ1-1	CASTTTGNTEAFF
.	TRBV10-3	TRBJ2-5	CAIGAGIAETQYF
.	TRBV6-6	TRBJ1-2	CASTQEAKDYGYTF
few	TRBV3-1/TRBV3-2	TRBJ2-7	CASSQELAGVREQYF
.	TRBV30	TRBJ2-1	CACTGTSVNEQFF
.	TRBV12-3/TRBV12-4	TRBJ1-1	CASSFLRYTEAFF
.	TRBV2	TRBJ1-1	CASLSQGNTEAFF
.	TRBV2	TRBJ2-5	CASSEGLADQETQYF
few	TRBV30	TRBJ1-3	CAWTTSYQGTIYF